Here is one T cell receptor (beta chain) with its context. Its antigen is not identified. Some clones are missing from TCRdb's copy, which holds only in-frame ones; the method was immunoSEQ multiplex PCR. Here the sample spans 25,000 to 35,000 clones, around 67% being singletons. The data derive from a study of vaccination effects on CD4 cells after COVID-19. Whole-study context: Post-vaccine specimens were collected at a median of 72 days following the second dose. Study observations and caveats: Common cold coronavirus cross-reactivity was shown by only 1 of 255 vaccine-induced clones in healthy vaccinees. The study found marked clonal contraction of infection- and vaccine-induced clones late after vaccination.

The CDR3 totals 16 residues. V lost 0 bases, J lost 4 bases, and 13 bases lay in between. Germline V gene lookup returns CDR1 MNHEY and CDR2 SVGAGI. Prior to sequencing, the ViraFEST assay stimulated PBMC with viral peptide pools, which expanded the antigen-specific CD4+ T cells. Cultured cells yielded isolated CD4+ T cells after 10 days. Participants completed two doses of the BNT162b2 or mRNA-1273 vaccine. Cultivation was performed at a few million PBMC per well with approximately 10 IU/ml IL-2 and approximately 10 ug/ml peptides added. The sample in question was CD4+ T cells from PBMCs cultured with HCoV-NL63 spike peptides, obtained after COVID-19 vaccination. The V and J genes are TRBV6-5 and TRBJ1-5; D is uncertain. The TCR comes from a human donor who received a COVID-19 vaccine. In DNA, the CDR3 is TGTGCCAGCAGTTACTCGAGATTGGGAAATAATCAGCCCCAGCATTTT. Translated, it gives CASSYSRLGNNQPQHF.